A single sample gave rise to the 17 T cell receptor beta chains below, sequenced in a study of T cell responses to AZD1222 COVID-19 vaccine. Produced via immunoSEQ multiplex PCR; TCRdb's table is partial and in-frame only. The sample includes over 100,000 clones, approximately 90% of them seen just once. The starting material was peripheral blood, obtained on day 0 of AZD1222 vaccination. The receptors originated from an adult in good health.

The chain links TRBV7-3 to TRBJ2-3; TRBD2 might be the D (7 bases). V lost 4 bases and J lost 3, with 14 bases in between. CDR1 and CDR2 from the germline V gene are SGHTA and FQGTGA. This CDR3 is 15 amino acids long. The CDR3 DNA is TGTGCCAGCAGCTCCGAGGGGGGGCCTACAGATACGCAGTATTTT. Amino acids: CASSSEGGPTDTQYF.

The CDR3 bases are TGTGCCAGCAGCTCTCGCTGGGAGACCCAGTACTTC. Protein: CASSSRWETQYF. This chain joins TRBV5-8 and TRBJ2-5; D is unclear. The CDR3 runs to 12 residues. Germline loops: CDR1 SGHTS, CDR2 YDEGEE. V gave up 3 bases and J gave up 5 bases, with 8 bases separating them.

The J gene is TRBJ1-1, the V gene TRBV3-1 (or the pseudogene TRBV3-2), with TRBD1 matching 12 bases. V shed 6 bases and J 3 bases; nucleotides not matched to a gene: 5. CDR3 length equals 15 residues. Germline V gene sequence: CDR1 LGHDT, CDR2 YNNKEL (reference sequence). In DNA, the CDR3 is TGTGCCAGCAGATACGGGACAGGGGGCGACACTGAAGCTTTCTTT. It yields the protein CASRYGTGGDTEAFF.

The rearrangement uses TRBV4-2 and TRBJ2-7; TRBD1 is a possible D gene (8 bases). The CDR3 extends over 14 amino acids. Germline CDR1 is LGHNA and CDR2 is YNFKEQ. Trimming cost V 5 bases and J 1 base, with 12 bases left between them. CDR3 residues: CASSAQGGSYEQYF. The CDR3 nucleotides are TGTGCCAGCAGCGCACAGGGGGGGTCCTACGAGCAGTACTTC.

CDR3 protein: CASSRDRWQPQHF. CDR3 DNA sequence: TGTGCCAGCAGCCGGGACAGGTGGCAGCCCCAGCATTTT. The chain recombines TRBV6-5 with TRBJ1-5; 8 nucleotides match TRBD1. The CDR3 has 13 residues. Germline loops: CDR1 MNHEY, CDR2 SVGAGI. J lost 7 bases, V lost 6 bases, and 5 bases had no gene match.

This clone turned up a few times. The CDR3 DNA sequence: TGTGCCAGCAGCTTAGAGCAAGAGGGCGTCCAATACGAGCAGTACTTC. Translation: CASSLEQEGVQYEQYF. The chain combines TRBV11-2 with TRBJ2-7; tentatively, D is TRBD2 (5 bases). Germline V gives CDR1 SGHAT, CDR2 FQNNGV. This CDR3 has 16 residues. Trimming pared 0 bases from V and 4 bases from J, leaving 16 bases between. Full variable domain (outside the CDR3, taken from reference TRBV11-2 and TRBJ2-7): EAGVAQSPRYKIIEKRQSVAFWCNPISGHATLYWYQQILGQGPKLLIQFQNNGVVDDSQLPKDRFSAERLKGVDSTLKIQPAKLEDSAVYLCASSLEQEGVQYEQYFGPGTRLTVT.

This clone was observed a single time. The chain joins TRBV7-8 to TRBJ2-5, with D hard to call. Germline V gene lookup returns CDR1 SGHVS and CDR2 FQNEAQ. CDR3 length equals 12 residues. Trimming took off 5 bases at V and 5 bases at J, with 9 bases between the two ends. CDR3: CASSPARETQYF. CDR3 DNA sequence: TGTGCCAGCAGCCCGGCCCGCGAGACCCAGTACTTC. Looking up the rest from reference TRBV7-8 and TRBJ2-5 gives the full variable domain: GAGVSQSPRYKVAKRGQDVALRCDPISGHVSLFWYQQALGQGPEFLTYFQNEAQLDKSGLPSDRFFAERPEGSVSTLKIQRTQQEDSAVYLCASSPARETQYFGPGTRLLVL.

V and J are TRBV7-8 and TRBJ2-2; TRBD1 might be the D (6 bases). The CDR3 length is 15 residues. The germline gives CDR1 SGHVS, CDR2 FQNEAQ. Trimming removed 5 bases from V and 4 bases from J, with 14 bases in between. CDR3 sequence: CASSRGQIATGELFF. The DNA of the CDR3 is TGTGCCAGCAGCCGAGGACAGATAGCCACCGGGGAGCTGTTTTTT.

To note about this clone: A junction end diverges from the germline sequence, so it may reflect a read error. The chain joins TRBV5-1 to TRBJ1-4; no clear D gene. Germline CDR1 SGHRS, CDR2 YFSETQ. The CDR3 has 16 amino acids. The CDR3 here is CASSLEGGGSNDKLFF. CDR3 DNA: TGCGCCAGCAGCTTGGAAGGAGGAGGGAGTAATGACAAACTGTTTTTT.

The chain combines TRBV5-1 with TRBJ1-2; perhaps TRBD1 as D (6 bases). This CDR3 is built from 14 residues. The germline gives CDR1 SGHRS, CDR2 YFSETQ. The ends were cut back, 4 bases at V and 2 bases at J, with 12 bases in the middle. The CDR3 DNA is TGCGCCAGCAGCCTGACAGGCACGAACTATGGCTACACCTTC. As protein: CASSLTGTNYGYTF.

The V gene is TRBV5-4, the J gene TRBJ1-2, with no clear D. The ends were cut back, 5 bases at V and 4 bases at J, with 15 bases in the middle. The germline V gene encodes CDR1 SGHNT and CDR2 YYREEE (reference sequence). There are 14 residues in the CDR3. The DNA for the CDR3 is TGTGCCAGCAGTCCCGACGGGCGCCCCTATGGCTACACCTTC. Translating gives CASSPDGRPYGYTF.

The chain carries TRBV27 and TRBJ2-7; 11 nucleotides line up with TRBD2. Germline V CDR1 and CDR2: MNHEY, SMNVEV (reference sequence). This CDR3 is built from 15 residues. V lost 7 bases and J lost 2; bases outside the gene matches: 7. DNA for the CDR3: TGTGCCAGCACATTGGGGACTAGCGGACCCTACGAGCAGTACTTC. This translates into CASTLGTSGPYEQYF.

The chain uses TRBV2 and TRBJ2-3; unclear D gene. This CDR3 contains 11 residues. V was cut by 5 bases and J by 2 bases, with 2 bases left in between. Germline CDR1 reads SNHLY; CDR2 reads FYNNEI. The CDR3 spells CASSYTDTQYF. The CDR3 bases are TGTGCCAGCAGTTACACAGATACGCAGTATTTT. Combining the CDR3 with reference TRBV2 and TRBJ2-3 gives the whole variable domain EPEVTQTPSHQVTQMGQEVILRCVPISNHLYFYWYRQILGQKVEFLVSFYNNEISEKSEIFDDQFSVERPDGSNFTLKIRSTKLEDSAMYFCASSYTDTQYFGPGTRLTVL.

This clone was counted a single time. The chain links TRBV10-1 to TRBJ2-1, with 12 nucleotides matching TRBD2. V gave up 6 bases and J gave up 1 base; unmatched junction bases: 7. The CDR3 runs 17 residues. CDR1 and CDR2 (germline): WNHNN, SYGVQD (reference sequence). The chain's CDR3 is CASSVTSGGHSYNEQFF. CDR3 bases: TGCGCCAGCAGCGTGACTAGCGGGGGTCATTCCTACAATGAGCAGTTCTTC.

The chain employs TRBV5-1 and TRBJ1-3; tentatively, D is TRBD1 (6 bases). V was trimmed by 1 base and J by 2 bases, leaving 10 bases between them. The length of the CDR3 is 15 residues. Germline lookup yields CDR1 SGHRS and CDR2 YFSETQ. The CDR3 spells CASSLQGPPGNTIYF. The CDR3 nucleotides are TGCGCCAGCAGCTTGCAGGGGCCCCCTGGAAACACCATATATTTT.

This clone was seen just once. This chain joins TRBV24-1 and TRBJ1-2; 8 nucleotides match TRBD1. V lost 4 bases and J lost 10; bases outside the gene matches: 10. This CDR3 has 14 residues. Looked up from germline, CDR1 is KGHDR and CDR2 is SFDVKD. CDR3 region: CATSERGQGTTYTF. CDR3 bases: TGTGCCACCAGTGAAAGAGGACAGGGTACGACCTACACCTTC.

Notes on this clone: This specimen includes other DNA sequences encoding the same CDR3. This chain connects TRBV5-1 to TRBJ1-2; D is unresolved. This CDR3 contains 12 residues. With 3 bases removed from V and 2 bases from J, the gap between germline ends came to 5 bases. Germline V lookup: CDR1 SGHRS, CDR2 YFSETQ. CDR3 region: CASSSDNYGYTF. CDR3 in DNA: TGCGCCAGCAGCTCCGACAACTATGGCTACACCTTC.